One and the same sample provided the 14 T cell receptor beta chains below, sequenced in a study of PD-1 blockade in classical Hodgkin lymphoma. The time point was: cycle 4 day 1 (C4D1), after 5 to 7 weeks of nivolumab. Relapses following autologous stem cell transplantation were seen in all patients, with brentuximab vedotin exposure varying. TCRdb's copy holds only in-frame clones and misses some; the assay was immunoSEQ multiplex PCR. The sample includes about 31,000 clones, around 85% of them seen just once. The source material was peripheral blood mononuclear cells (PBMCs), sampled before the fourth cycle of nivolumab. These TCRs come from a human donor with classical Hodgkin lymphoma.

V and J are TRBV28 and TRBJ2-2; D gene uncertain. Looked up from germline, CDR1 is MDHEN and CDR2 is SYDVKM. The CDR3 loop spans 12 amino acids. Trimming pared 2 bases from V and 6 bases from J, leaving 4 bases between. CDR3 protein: CASSLRAGELFF. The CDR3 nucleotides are TGTGCCAGCAGTTTAAGGGCCGGGGAGCTGTTTTTT.

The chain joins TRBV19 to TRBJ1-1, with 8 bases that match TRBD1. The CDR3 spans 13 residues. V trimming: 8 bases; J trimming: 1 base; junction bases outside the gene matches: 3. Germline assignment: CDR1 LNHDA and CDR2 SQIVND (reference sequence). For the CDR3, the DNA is TGTGCCAGTCGGACAGGGCCGAACACTGAAGCTTTCTTT. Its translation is CASRTGPNTEAFF.

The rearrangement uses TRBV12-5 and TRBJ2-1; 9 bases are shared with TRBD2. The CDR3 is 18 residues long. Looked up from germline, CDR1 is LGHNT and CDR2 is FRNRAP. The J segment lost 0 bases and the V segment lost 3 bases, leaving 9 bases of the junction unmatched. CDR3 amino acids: CASGFRSAGGSSYNEQFF. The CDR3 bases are TGTGCTAGTGGTTTCCGGTCAGCGGGAGGCAGCTCCTACAATGAGCAGTTCTTC.

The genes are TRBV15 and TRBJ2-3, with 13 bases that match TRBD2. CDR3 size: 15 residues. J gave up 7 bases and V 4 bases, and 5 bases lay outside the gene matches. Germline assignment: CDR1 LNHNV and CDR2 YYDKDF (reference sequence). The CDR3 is CATSKLAGGPNTQYF. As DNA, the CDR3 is TGTGCCACCAGCAAACTAGCGGGAGGGCCGAATACGCAGTATTTT.

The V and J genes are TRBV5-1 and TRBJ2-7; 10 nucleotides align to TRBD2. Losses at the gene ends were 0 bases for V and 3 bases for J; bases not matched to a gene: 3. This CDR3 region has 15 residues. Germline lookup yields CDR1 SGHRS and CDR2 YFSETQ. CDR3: CASSLGTSGSYEQYF. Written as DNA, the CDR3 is TGCGCCAGCAGCTTGGGGACTAGCGGAAGCTACGAGCAGTACTTC. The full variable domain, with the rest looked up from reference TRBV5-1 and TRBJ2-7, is KAGVTQTPRYLIKTRGQQVTLSCSPISGHRSVSWYQQTPGQGLQFLFEYFSETQRNKGNFPGRFSGRQFSNSRSEMNVSTLELGDSALYLCASSLGTSGSYEQYFGPGTRLTVT.

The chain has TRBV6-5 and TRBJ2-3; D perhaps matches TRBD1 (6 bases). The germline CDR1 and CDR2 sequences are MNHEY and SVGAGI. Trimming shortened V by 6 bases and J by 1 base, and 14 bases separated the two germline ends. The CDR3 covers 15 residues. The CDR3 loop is CASSRQGTRTDTQYF. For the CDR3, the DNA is TGTGCCAGCAGCAGGCAGGGGACCCGCACAGATACGCAGTATTTT.

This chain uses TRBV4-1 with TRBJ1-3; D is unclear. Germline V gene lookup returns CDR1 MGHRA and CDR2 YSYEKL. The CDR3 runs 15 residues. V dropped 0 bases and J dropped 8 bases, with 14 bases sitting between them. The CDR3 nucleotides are TGCGCCAGCAGCCAAGAAAGCAGGCAGTGGGACACCATATATTTT. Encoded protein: CASSQESRQWDTIYF.

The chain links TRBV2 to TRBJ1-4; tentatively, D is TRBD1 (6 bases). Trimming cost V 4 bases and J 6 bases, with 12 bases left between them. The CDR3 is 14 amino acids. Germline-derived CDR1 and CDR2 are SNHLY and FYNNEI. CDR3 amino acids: CASSGDGTYEKLFF. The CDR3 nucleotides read TGTGCCAGCAGTGGCGATGGGACATATGAAAAACTGTTTTTT. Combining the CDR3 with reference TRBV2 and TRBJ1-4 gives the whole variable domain EPEVTQTPSHQVTQMGQEVILRCVPISNHLYFYWYRQILGQKVEFLVSFYNNEISEKSEIFDDQFSVERPDGSNFTLKIRSTKLEDSAMYFCASSGDGTYEKLFFGSGTQLSVL.

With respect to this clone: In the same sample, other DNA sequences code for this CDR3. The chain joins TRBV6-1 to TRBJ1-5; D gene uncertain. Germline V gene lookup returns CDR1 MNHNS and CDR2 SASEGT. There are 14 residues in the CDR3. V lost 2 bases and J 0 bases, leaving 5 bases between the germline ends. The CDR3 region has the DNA TGTGCCAGCAGTGAATCATATAGCAATCAGCCCCAGCATTTT. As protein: CASSESYSNQPQHF.

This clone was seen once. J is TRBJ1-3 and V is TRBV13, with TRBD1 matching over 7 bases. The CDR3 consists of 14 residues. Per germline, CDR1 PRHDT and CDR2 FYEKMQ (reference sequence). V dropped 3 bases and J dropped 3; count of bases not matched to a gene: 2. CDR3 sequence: CASSFGTDGNTIYF. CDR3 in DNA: TGTGCCAGCAGCTTCGGGACAGATGGAAACACCATATATTTT. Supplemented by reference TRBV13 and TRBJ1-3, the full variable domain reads AAGVIQSPRHLIKEKRETATLKCYPIPRHDTVYWYQQGPGQDPQFLISFYEKMQSDKGSIPDRFSAQQFSDYHSELNMSSLELGDSALYFCASSFGTDGNTIYFGEGSWLTVV.

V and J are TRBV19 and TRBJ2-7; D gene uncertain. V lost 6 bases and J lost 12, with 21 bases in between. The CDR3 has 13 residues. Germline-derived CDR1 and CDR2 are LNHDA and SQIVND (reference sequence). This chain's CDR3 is CASSPGLLGSRYF. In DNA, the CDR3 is TGTGCCAGTAGCCCCGGCCTCCTTGGTTCCCGGTACTTC.

CDR3 protein: CASSRERGRNYGYTF. The CDR3 bases are TGCGCCAGCAGCCGAGAGCGAGGCCGTAACTATGGCTACACCTTC. The chain has TRBV4-1 and TRBJ1-2; D is ambiguous. The CDR3 is made up of 15 amino acids. V lost 4 bases and J lost 1, with 13 bases in between. Germline lookup yields CDR1 MGHRA and CDR2 YSYEKL.

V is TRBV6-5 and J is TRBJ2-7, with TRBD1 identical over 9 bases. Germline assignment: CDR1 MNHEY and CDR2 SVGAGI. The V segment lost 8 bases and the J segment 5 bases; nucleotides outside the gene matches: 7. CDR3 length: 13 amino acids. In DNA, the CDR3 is TGTGCCAGCGTAGGGACAGGGCTACACGAGCAGTACTTC. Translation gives CASVGTGLHEQYF.

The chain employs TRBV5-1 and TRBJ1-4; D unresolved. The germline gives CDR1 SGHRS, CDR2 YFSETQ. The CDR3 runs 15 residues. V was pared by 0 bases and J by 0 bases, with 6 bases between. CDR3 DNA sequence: TGCGCCAGCAGCTTGGACGGTACAACTAATGAAAAACTGTTTTTT. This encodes CASSLDGTTNEKLFF.